The rows below give T cell receptor beta chains drawn from one sample of a study of T cell repertoires in cytomegalovirus infection. TCRdb re-analysed the reads in MiXCR, keeping a single row per CDR3 protein. Of around 530,000 distinct CDR3 sequences listed, approximately 26% are singletons. The sequenced sample consisted of PBMCs. The receptors originated from a human donor in good health (CMV status not recorded). Some clones in this sample may be carry-over from other donors' samples. CDR3s include the opening cysteine and the closing phenylalanine or tryptophan. D genes are given only for firm matches. The size of a clone is reported for some rows only, either as once, few or many, or as a class for expanded clones.

v_call	clone_size	j_call	d_call	cdr3_aa	cdr3_nt
TRBV19	few	TRBJ2-7	TRBD2	CASSVNLAALGEQYF	TGTGCCAGTAGTGTAAATCTAGCGGCCCTGGGGGAGCAGTACTTC
TRBV20-1	-	TRBJ1-1	-	CSARDILGFTEAFF	TGCAGTGCTAGAGACATCTTAGGGTTTACTGAAGCTTTCTTT
TRBV6-1	-	TRBJ2-1	TRBD2	CASSTLTSGVHNEQFF	TGTGCCAGCAGTACGCTAACTAGCGGAGTACACAATGAGCAGTTCTTC
TRBV7-2	-	TRBJ2-1	-	CASSFGEGTHNEQFF	TGTGCCAGCAGCTTCGGGGAAGGGACCCACAATGAGCAGTTCTTC
TRBV12-5	-	TRBJ1-6	-	CASGSGLTLHF	TGTGCTAGTGGTTCCGGTTTGACCCTCCACTTT
TRBV6-2/TRBV6-3	-	TRBJ2-5	-	CASSYPFQETQYF	TGTGCCAGCAGTTATCCATTCCAAGAGACCCAGTACTTC
TRBV28	-	TRBJ1-1	-	CASSQSTRDNLPGDTEAFF	TGTGCCAGCAGTCAGTCCACCCGGGACAACCTCCCTGGGGACACTGAAGCTTTCTTT
TRBV20-1	many	TRBJ2-1	-	CSGEASNYNEQFF	TGCAGTGGGGAGGCTAGTAACTACAATGAGCAGTTCTTC
TRBV4-3	-	TRBJ2-5	TRBD1	CASSPQTGQETQYF	TGCGCCAGCAGCCCCCAGACAGGGCAAGAGACCCAGTACTTC
TRBV5-6	-	TRBJ2-3	TRBD1	CASSSRWRDRDIDTQYF	TGTGCCAGCAGCTCCCGTTGGAGGGACAGGGACATCGATACGCAGTATTTT
TRBV15	-	TRBJ2-3	-	CATSRGSWEDTQYF	TGTGCCACCAGCAGAGGTTCCTGGGAAGATACGCAGTATTTT
TRBV9	-	TRBJ2-5	-	CASSGTDRLQETQYF	TGTGCCAGCAGCGGTACGGACAGACTCCAAGAGACCCAGTACTTC
TRBV7-2	many	TRBJ1-6	-	CASSQGGGINSPLHF	TGTGCCAGCAGCCAAGGGGGGGGAATTAATTCACCCCTCCACTTT
TRBV5-5	-	TRBJ1-1	TRBD1	CASSLLQGADAFF	TGTGCCAGCAGCTTGCTCCAGGGGGCGGATGCTTTCTTT
TRBV4-2	few	TRBJ2-1	TRBD2	CASSQVGTSRYEQFF	TGTGCCAGCAGCCAAGTAGGGACTAGCCGGTATGAGCAGTTCTTC
TRBV29-1	-	TRBJ2-5	-	CSVEDRVETQYF	TGCAGCGTTGAAGATCGGGTGGAGACCCAGTACTTC
TRBV6-2/TRBV6-3	-	TRBJ2-1	-	CASSSDLYNEQFF	TGTGCCAGCAGTTCGGACCTGTACAATGAGCAGTTCTTC
TRBV2	few	TRBJ2-5	-	CASSASTGRQETQYF	TGTGCCAGCAGTGCATCGACAGGGAGGCAGGAGACCCAGTACTTC